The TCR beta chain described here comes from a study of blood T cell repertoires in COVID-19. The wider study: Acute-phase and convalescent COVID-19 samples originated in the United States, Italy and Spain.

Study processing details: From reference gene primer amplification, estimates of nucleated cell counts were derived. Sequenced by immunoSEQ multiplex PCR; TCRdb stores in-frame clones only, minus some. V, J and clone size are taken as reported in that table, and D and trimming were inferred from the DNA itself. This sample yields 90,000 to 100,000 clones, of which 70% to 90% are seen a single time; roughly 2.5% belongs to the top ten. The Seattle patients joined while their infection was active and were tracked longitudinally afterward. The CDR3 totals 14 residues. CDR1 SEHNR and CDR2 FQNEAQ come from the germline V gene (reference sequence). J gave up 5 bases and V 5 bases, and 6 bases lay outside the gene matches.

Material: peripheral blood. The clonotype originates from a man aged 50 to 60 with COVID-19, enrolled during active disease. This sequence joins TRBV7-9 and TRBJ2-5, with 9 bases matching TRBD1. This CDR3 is CASSPGTGRETQYF. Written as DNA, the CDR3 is TGTGCCAGCAGCCCGGGGACAGGGAGGGAGACCCAGTACTTC.